This T cell receptor (beta chain) comes out of a study of vaccination and CD4 T cells after COVID-19. Notes on this clonotype: Its antigen is undetermined.

The CDR3 sequence is 16 residues long. The V gene's germline CDR1 is DFQATT and CDR2 SNEGSKA (reference sequence). After removal of 0 bases from V and 7 bases from J, the junction contained 13 bases not matched to a gene. The time point is: late sampling 161 to 241 days after vaccination in a few convalescent patients. Treatment of the sample: roughly 11-day PBMC culture with coronavirus spike peptide pools or control peptides (ViraFEST assay). The assay that was used to sequence DNA from cultured CD4+ T cells was the Oncomine TCR Beta short-read assay. TCRdb redid the calling of the PCR reads with MiXCR, one entry per CDR3 protein. The sample includes roughly 15,000 distinct CDR3 sequences, more than 40% of them seen just once.

This material consisted of CD4+ T cells from blood, cultured in vitro, taken about 7 months after SARS-CoV-2 vaccination. V usage is TRBV20-1 and J usage is TRBJ2-3; 7 nucleotides agree with TRBD2. The origin of this receptor is a human donor who had recovered from COVID-19. In DNA, the CDR3 is TGCAGTGCTAGAGATGGGGCGGGAGCCCGGTGGTATACGCAGTATTTT. It yields the protein CSARDGAGARWYTQYF.